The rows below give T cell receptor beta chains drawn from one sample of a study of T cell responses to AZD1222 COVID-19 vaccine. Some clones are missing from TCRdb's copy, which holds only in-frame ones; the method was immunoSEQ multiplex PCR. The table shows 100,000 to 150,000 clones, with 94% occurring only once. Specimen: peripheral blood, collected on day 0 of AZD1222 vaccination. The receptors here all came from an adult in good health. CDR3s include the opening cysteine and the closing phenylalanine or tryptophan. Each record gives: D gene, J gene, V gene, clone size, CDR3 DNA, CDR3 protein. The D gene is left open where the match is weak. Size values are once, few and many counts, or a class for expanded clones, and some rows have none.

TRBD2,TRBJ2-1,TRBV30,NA,TGTGCCTGGAGTTTCGGACTAGCGGGAGTGTATGAGCAGTTCTTC,CAWSFGLAGVYEQFF
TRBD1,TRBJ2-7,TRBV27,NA,TGTGCCAGCAGTTCTCCGGGACAGGGGGTGTACGAGCAGTACTTC,CASSSPGQGVYEQYF
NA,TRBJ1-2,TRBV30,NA,TGTGCCTGGAGTAGGTCTCCAGGAGCTAACTATGGCTACACCTTC,CAWSRSPGANYGYTF
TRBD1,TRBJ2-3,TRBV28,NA,TGTGCCAGCAGTTTCTTGACAGGGAGCACAGATACGCAGTATTTT,CASSFLTGSTDTQYF
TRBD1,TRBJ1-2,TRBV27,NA,TGTGCCAGCAGTTTTTCCGGGACAGGGGTTTACTATGGCTACACCTTC,CASSFSGTGVYYGYTF
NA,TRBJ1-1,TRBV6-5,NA,TGTGCCAGTCACATTTCCCTGAACACTGAAGCTTTCTTT,CASHISLNTEAFF
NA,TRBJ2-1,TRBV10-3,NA,TGTGCCACCAGTTCGGCCAATGAGCAGTTCTTC,CATSSANEQFF
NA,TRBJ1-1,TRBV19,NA,TGTGCCAGTAGTGTCCCCCGGCCCACTGAAGCTTTCTTT,CASSVPRPTEAFF
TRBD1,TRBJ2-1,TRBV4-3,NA,TGCGCCAGCAGCCAAGAGGACAGGGCCCCCTATTATGAGCAGTTCTTC,CASSQEDRAPYYEQFF
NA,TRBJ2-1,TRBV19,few,TGTGCCAGTAGCCCGGACTGGAATGAGCAGTTCTTC,CASSPDWNEQFF
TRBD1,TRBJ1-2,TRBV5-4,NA,TGTGCCAGCAGCTTGTGGACAGGGATAGAATATGGCTACACCTTC,CASSLWTGIEYGYTF
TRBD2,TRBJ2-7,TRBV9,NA,TGTGCCAGCAGCGCGGGAGGGGTAGCTACCACCTTAGAGCAGTACTTC,CASSAGGVATTLEQYF
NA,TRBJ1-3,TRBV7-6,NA,TGTGCCAGCAGCTTAGCGCGAGGGTCTGGAAACACCATATATTTT,CASSLARGSGNTIYF
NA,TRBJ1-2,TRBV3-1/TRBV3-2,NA,TGTGCCAGCAGCCAAACCGGTCGCAGGGCAGGGGACGGCTACACCTTC,CASSQTGRRAGDGYTF
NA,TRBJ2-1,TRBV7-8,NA,TGTGCCAGCAGCTTAGAGGTACTAGGACCCTATGCCTACAATGAGCAGTTCTTC,CASSLEVLGPYAYNEQFF
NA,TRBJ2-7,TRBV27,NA,TGTGCCAGCATCAGTTTCCCCGCCCCCCAAGAGCAGTACTTC,CASISFPAPQEQYF
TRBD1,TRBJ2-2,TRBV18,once,TGTGCCAGCTCATTCGACAGGGGTGATGTCGGGGAGCTGTTTTTT,CASSFDRGDVGELFF
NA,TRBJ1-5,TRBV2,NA,TGTGCCAGCAACCCTGGGGGAAACAATCAGCCCCAGCATTTT,CASNPGGNNQPQHF
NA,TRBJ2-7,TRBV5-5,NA,TGTGCCAGCAGCCTAGGATTGGGGTTAAGCTCCTACGAGCAGTACTTC,CASSLGLGLSSYEQYF
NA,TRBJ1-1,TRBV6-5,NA,TGTGCCAGCAGTTACTCGATAGTGTTAATGAACACTGAAGCTTTCTTT,CASSYSIVLMNTEAFF
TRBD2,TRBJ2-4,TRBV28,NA,TGTGCCACCTCCCAAAGCGGGAGTGGAAACATTCAGTACTTC,CATSQSGSGNIQYF
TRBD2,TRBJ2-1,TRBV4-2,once,TGTGCCAGCAGCCGGGGACTAGCGGGAGGGCGGAATGAGCAGTTCTTC,CASSRGLAGGRNEQFF
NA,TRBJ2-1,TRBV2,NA,TGTGCCAGCAGACCAACCCCTCCTGTTGCTAATGAGCAGTTCTTC,CASRPTPPVANEQFF
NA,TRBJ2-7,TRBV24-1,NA,TGTGCCACCAGTGATGACACCTACGAGCAGTACTTC,CATSDDTYEQYF
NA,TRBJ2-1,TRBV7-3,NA,TGTGCCAGCAGCTTAAATCTGGGGGCCCCCTACAATGAGCAGTTCTTC,CASSLNLGAPYNEQFF
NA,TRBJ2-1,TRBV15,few,TGTGCCACCAGCAGAGATCAAGAGTACAATGAGCAGTTCTTC,CATSRDQEYNEQFF
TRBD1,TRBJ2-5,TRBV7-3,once,TGTGCCAGCAGCCAGGGACAGCAAGAGACCCAGTACTTC,CASSQGQQETQYF
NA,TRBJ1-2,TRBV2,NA,TGTGCCAGCAGTGAACCAGCTAACTATGGCTACACCTTC,CASSEPANYGYTF
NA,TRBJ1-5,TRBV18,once,TGTGCCAGCTCACCAGTGGCAGGGGATCGACCCCAGCATTTT,CASSPVAGDRPQHF
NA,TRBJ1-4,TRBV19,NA,TGTGCCAGTAGTAATAGTGGGGGCGGTCGAGAAAAACTGTTTTTT,CASSNSGGGREKLFF
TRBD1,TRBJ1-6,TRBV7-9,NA,TGTGCCAGCAGACCAGGGGGGAATTCACCCCTCCACTTT,CASRPGGNSPLHF
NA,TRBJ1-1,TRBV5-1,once,TGCGCCAGCACGGCGACGGAGAACACTGAAGCTTTCTTT,CASTATENTEAFF
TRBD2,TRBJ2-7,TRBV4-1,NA,TGCGCCAGCAGCCCCGGACTAGCGGGAGTCACCCTCTACGAGCAGTACTTC,CASSPGLAGVTLYEQYF
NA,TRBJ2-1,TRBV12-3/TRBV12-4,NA,TGTGCCAGCAGCCCCGGCAGCCCCAATGAGCAGTTCTTC,CASSPGSPNEQFF
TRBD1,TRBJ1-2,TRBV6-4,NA,TGTGCCAGCAGTGACGGGGGGACAGGAAACTATGGCTACACCTTC,CASSDGGTGNYGYTF
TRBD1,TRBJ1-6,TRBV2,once,TGTGCCAGCAGTGAAGTGGCGGGACAGGGGGCTGTGTGGGGTTCACCCCTCCACTTT,CASSEVAGQGAVWGSPLHF
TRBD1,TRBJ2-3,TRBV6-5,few,TGTGCCAGCAGACGGGACAGGGGAACAGATACGCAGTATTTT,CASRRDRGTDTQYF
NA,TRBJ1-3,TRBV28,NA,TGTGCCAGCAGTTTACCGCCTGACTTGGGGTCTGGAAACACCATATATTTT,CASSLPPDLGSGNTIYF
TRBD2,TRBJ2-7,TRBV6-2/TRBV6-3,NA,TGTGCCAGCAGTTCTTGGCAGCGGGACCCCTCCTACGAGCAGTACTTC,CASSSWQRDPSYEQYF
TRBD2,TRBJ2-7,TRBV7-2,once,TGTGCCAGCAGCTACCTAGCGGGCGCCTACGAGCAGTACTTC,CASSYLAGAYEQYF
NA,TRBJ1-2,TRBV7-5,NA,TGTGTCAGAAGCCAAGGGGGTCATGGCTACACCTTC,CVRSQGGHGYTF
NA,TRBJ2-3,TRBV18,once,TGTGCCAGCTCACCCGGGCGGCCCCTAGATACGCAGTATTTT,CASSPGRPLDTQYF
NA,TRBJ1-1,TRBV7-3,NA,TGTGCCAGCAGCAGCAACGGCGGGACTGAAGCTTTCTTT,CASSSNGGTEAFF
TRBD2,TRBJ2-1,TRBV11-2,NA,TGTGCCAGCAGCTTGGTACTAGCGGGACGTTACAATGAGCAGTTCTTC,CASSLVLAGRYNEQFF
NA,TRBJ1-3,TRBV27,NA,TGTGCCAGCAGTTTATCGATTGGAAACACCATATATTTT,CASSLSIGNTIYF
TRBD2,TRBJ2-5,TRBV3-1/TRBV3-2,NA,TGTGCCAGCAGCCAACGGGGGACTAGCGGGGGCAAAGAGACCCAGTACTTC,CASSQRGTSGGKETQYF
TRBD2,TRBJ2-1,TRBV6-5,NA,TGTGCCACAAGCGGGAGACTCAGCTCCTACAATGAGCAGTTCTTC,CATSGRLSSYNEQFF
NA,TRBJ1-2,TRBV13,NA,TGTGCCAGCAGTTCCACTTATAACTATGGCTACACCTTC,CASSSTYNYGYTF
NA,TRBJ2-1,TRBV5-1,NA,TGCGCCAGCAGCTTGACTGAGTACAATGAGCAGTTCTTC,CASSLTEYNEQFF
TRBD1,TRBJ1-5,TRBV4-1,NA,TGCGCCAGCAGCCGCGGACAGGGACCCAATCAGCCCCAGCATTTT,CASSRGQGPNQPQHF
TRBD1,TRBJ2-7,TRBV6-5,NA,TGTGCCAGCAGTTCTACAGGGGCGGATAACTACGAGCAGTACTTC,CASSSTGADNYEQYF
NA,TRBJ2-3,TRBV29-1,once,TGCAGCGTGTTTCGTGGGACCACAGATACGCAGTATTTT,CSVFRGTTDTQYF